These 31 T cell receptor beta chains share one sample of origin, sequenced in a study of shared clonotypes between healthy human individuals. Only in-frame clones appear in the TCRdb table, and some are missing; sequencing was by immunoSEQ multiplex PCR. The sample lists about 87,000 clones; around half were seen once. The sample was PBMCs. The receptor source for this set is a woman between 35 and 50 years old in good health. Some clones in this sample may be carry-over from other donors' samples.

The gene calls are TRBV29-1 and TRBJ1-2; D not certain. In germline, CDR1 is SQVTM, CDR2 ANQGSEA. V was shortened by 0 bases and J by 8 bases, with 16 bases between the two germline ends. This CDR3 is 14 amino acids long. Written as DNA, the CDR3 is TGCAGCGTTGAAGAAGCAACCGGCCCCCGGGGCTACACCTTC. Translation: CSVEEATGPRGYTF.

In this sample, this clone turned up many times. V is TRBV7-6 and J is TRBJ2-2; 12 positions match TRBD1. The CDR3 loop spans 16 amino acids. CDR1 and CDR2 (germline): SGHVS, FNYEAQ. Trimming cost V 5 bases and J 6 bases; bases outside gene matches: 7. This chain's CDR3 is CASSAGTGGASGELFF. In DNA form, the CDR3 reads TGTGCCAGCAGCGCCGGGACAGGGGGCGCATCCGGGGAGCTGTTTTTT.

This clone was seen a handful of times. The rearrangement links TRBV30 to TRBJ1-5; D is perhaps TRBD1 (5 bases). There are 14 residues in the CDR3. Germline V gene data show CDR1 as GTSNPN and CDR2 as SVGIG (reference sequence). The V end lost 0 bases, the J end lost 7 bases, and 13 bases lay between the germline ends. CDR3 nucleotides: TGTGCCTGGAGTGTAGAGGCAGGGAGCCAGCCCCAGCATTTT. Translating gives CAWSVEAGSQPQHF.

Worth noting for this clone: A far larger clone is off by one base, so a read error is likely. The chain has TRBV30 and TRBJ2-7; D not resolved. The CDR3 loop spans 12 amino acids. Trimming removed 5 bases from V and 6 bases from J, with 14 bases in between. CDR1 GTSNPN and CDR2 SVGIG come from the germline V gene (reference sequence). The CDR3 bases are TGTGCCTGGTCGCAGGACCGCTGCGAGCAGTACTTC. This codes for CAWSQDRCEQYF.

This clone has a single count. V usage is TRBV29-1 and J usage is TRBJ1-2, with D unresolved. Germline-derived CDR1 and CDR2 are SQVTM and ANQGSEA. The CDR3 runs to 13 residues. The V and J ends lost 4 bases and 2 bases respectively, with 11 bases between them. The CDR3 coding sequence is TGCAGCGTTGCGGTTAATCTGAACTATGGCTACACCTTC. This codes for CSVAVNLNYGYTF.

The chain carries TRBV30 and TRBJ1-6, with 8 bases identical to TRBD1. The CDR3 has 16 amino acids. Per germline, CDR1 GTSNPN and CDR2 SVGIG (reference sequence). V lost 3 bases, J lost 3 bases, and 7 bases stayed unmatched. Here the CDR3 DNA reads TGTGCCTGGAGCAGTGGGACAGGAGTCTATAATTCACCCCTCCACTTT. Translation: CAWSSGTGVYNSPLHF. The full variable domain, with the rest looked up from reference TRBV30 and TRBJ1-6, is SQTIHQWPATLVQPVGSPLSLECTVEGTSNPNLYWYRQAAGRGLQLLFYSVGIGQISSEVPQNLSASRPQDRQFILSSKKLLLSDSGFYLCAWSSGTGVYNSPLHFGNGTRLTVT.

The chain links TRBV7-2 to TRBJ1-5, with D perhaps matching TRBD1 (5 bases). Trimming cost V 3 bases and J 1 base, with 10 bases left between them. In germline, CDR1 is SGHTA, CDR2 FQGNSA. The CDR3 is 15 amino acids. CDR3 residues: CASSLGTWSNQPQHF. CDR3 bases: TGTGCCAGCAGCTTGGGGACCTGGAGCAATCAGCCCCAGCATTTT.

The CDR3: CANRMGPPEGLFF. The CDR3, as DNA: TGTGCCAACAGGATGGGGCCTCCTGAAGGACTGTTTTTT. The J gene is TRBJ1-4, the V gene TRBV6-1; D might be TRBD1 (5 bases). Germline CDR1 and CDR2: MNHNS and SASEGT. The CDR3 has 13 residues. Trimming cost V 10 bases and J 13 bases, with 22 bases left between them.

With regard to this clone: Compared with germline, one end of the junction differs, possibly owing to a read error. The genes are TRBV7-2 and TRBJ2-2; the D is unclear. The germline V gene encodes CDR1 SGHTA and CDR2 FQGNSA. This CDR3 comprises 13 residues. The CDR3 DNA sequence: TGCGCCAGCAGCTTAGTTCGCACCGGGGAGCTGTTTTTT. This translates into CASSLVRTGELFF.

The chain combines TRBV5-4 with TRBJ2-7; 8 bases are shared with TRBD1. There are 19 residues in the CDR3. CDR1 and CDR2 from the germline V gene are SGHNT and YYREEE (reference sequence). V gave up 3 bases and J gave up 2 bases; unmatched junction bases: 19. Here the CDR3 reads CASSYMDRDLYFHTYEQYF. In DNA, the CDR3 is TGTGCCAGCAGCTATATGGACAGGGACCTTTACTTTCACACCTACGAGCAGTACTTC.

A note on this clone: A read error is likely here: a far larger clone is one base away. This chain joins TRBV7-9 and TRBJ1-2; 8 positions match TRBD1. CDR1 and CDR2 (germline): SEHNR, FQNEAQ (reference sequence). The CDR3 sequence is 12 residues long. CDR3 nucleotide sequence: TGTGCCAGCAGCCAGACAGGGGATGGCTACGCCTTC. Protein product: CASSQTGDGYAF.

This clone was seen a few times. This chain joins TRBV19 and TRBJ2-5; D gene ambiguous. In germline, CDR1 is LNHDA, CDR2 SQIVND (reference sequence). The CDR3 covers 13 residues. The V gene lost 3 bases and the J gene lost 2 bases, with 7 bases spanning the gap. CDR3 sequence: CASSMRTQETQYF. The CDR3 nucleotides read TGTGCCAGTAGTATGAGAACGCAAGAGACCCAGTACTTC.

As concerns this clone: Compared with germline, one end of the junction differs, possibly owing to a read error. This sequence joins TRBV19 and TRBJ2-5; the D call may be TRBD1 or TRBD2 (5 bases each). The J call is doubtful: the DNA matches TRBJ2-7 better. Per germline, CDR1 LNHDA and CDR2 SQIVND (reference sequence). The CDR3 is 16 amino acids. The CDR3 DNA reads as TGTGCCAGCAGTACCCTAGACGGGGCACAGACCTACGAGCAGTACTTC. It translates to CASSTLDGAQTYEQYF.

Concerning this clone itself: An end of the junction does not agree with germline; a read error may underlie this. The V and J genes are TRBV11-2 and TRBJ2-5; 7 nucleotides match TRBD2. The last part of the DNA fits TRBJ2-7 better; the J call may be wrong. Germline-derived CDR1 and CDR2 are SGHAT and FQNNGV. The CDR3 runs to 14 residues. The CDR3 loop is CASSLGGRSYEQYF. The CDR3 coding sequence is TGTGCCAGTAGCTTAGGCGGGAGAAGCTACGAGCAGTACTTC.

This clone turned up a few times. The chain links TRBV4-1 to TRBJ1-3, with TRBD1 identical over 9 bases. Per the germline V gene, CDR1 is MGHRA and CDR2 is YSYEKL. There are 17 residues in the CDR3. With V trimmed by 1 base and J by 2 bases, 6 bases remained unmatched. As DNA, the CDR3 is TGCGCCAGCAGCCAAGTCCCACAGGGGGCCACTGGAAACACCATATATTTT. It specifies CASSQVPQGATGNTIYF.

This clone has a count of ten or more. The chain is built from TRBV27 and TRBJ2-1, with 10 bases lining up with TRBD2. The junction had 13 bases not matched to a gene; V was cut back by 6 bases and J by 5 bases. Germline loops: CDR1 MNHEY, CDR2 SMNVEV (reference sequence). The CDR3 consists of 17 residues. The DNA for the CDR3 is TGTGCCAGCAGCCCCACCCCGGGACTAGCGCGCGACAATGAGCAGTTCTTC. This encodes CASSPTPGLARDNEQFF.

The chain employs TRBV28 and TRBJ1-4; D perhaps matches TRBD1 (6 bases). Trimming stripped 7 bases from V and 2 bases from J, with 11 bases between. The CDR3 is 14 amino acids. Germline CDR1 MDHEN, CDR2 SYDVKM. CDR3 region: CASTEGVTNEKLFF. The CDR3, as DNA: TGTGCCAGCACCGAGGGGGTGACTAATGAAAAACTGTTTTTT.

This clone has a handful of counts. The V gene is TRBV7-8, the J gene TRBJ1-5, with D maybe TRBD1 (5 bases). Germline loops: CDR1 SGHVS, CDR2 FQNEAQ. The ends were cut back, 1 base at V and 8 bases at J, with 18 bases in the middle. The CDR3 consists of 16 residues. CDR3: CASSLGGGRYGEPQHF. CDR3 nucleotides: TGTGCCAGCAGCTTAGGCGGGGGTCGGTACGGAGAGCCCCAGCATTTT.

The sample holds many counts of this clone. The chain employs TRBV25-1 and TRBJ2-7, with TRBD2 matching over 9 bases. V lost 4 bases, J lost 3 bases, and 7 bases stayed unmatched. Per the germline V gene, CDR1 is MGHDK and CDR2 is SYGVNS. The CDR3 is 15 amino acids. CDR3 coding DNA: TGTGCCAGCAGTGGAAATAGCGGGAGCGGCTACGAGCAGTACTTC. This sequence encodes CASSGNSGSGYEQYF.

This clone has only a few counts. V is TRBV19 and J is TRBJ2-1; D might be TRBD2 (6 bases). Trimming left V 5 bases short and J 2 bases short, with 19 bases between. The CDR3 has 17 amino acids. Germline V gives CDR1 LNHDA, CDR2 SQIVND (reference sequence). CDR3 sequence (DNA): TGTGCCAGTAGTCCTCCCTTAAATAGGGAGGCCTACAATGAGCAGTTCTTC. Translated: CASSPPLNREAYNEQFF.

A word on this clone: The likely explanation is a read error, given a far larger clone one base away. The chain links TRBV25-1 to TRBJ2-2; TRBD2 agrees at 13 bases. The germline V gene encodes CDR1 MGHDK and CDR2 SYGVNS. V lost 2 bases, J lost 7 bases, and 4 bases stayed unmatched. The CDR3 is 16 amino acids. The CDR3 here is CASSETSGGAGGELFF. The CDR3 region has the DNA TGTGCCAGCAGTGAAACTAGCGGGGGGGCCGGCGGGGAGCTGTTTTTT. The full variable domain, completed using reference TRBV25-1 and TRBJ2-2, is EADIYQTPRYLVIGTGKKITLECSQTMGHDKMYWYQQDPGMELHLIHYSYGVNSTEKGDLSSESTVSRIRTEHFPLTLESARPSHTSQYLCASSETSGGAGGELFFGEGSRLTVL.

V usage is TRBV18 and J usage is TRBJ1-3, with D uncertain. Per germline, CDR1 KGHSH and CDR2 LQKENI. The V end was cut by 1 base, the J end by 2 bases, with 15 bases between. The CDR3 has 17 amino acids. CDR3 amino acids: CASSPQPASSPGNTIYF. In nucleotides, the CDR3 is TGTGCCAGCTCACCACAACCGGCCAGTAGTCCTGGAAACACCATATATTTT.

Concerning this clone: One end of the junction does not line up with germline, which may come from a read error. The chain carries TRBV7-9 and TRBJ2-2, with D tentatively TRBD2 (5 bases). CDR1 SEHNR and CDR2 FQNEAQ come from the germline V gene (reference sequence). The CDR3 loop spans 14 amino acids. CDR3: CASSFRTNTGELVF. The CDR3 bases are TGTGCCAGCAGCTTCAGGACGAACACCGGGGAGCTGGTTTTT.

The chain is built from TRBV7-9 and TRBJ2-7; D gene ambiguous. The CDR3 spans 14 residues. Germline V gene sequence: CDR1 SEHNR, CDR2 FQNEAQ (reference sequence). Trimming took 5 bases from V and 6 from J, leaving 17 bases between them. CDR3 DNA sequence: TGTGCCAGCAGCCTACCGGGTCTCGCGAGCGAGCAGTACTTC. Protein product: CASSLPGLASEQYF.

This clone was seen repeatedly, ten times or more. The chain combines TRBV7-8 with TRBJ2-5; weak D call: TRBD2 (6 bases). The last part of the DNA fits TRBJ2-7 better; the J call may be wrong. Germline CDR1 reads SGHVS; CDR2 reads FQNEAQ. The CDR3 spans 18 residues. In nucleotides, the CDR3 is TGTGCCAGCAGCTTTCGCGCAGCGGGTACAGCTTTCCTCGACGAGCAGTACTTC. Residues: CASSFRAAGTAFLDEQYF.

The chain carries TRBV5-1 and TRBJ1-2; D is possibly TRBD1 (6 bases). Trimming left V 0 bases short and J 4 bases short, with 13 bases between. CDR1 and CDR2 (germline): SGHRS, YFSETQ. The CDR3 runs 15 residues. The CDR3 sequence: CASSLGGQASYGYTF. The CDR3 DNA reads TGCGCCAGCAGCTTGGGGGGACAAGCATCCTATGGCTACACCTTC. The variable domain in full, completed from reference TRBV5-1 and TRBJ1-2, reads KAGVTQTPRYLIKTRGQQVTLSCSPISGHRSVSWYQQTPGQGLQFLFEYFSETQRNKGNFPGRFSGRQFSNSRSEMNVSTLELGDSALYLCASSLGGQASYGYTFGSGTRLTVV.

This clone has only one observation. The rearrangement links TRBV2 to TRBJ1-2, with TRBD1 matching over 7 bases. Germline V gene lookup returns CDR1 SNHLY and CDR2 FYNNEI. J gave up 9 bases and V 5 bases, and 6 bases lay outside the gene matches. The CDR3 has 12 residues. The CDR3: CASSRTGRSYTF. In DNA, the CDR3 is TGTGCCAGCAGTCGGACAGGCCGGAGCTACACCTTC.

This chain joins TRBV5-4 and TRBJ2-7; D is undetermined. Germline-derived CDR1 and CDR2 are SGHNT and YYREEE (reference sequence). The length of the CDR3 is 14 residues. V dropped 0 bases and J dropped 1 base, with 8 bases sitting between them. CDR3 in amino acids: CASSLGSNSYEQYF. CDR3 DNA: TGTGCCAGCAGCTTGGGCAGCAATTCCTACGAGCAGTACTTC.

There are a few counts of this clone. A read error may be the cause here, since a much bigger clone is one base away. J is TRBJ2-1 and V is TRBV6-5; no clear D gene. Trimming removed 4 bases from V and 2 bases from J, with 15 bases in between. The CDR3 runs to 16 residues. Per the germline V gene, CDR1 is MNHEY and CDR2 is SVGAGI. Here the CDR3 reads CASSSGARSAYNEQFF. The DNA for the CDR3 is TGTGCCAGCAGTTCCGGAGCGAGAAGCGCCTACAATGAGCAGTTCTTC.

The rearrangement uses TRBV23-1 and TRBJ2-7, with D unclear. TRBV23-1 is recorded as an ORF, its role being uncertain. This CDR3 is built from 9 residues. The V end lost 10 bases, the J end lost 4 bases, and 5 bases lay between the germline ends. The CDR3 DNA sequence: TGCGCCACCAAATACGAGCAGTACTTC. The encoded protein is CATKYEQYF.

The CDR3 here is CASSTRQGTSEAFF. The CDR3 region has the DNA TGTGCCAGTAGTACGCGACAGGGAACGTCTGAAGCTTTCTTT. The chain couples TRBV19 to TRBJ1-1; 7 bases map to TRBD1. The CDR3 runs 14 residues. Per the germline V gene, CDR1 is LNHDA and CDR2 is SQIVND (reference sequence). Trimming took 4 bases from V and 6 from J; bases not matched to a gene: 8. The full variable domain, its missing parts supplied by reference TRBV19 and TRBJ1-1, is DGGITQSPKYLFRKEGQNVTLSCEQNLNHDAMYWYRQDPGQGLRLIYYSQIVNDFQKGDIAEGYSVSREKKESFPLTVTSAQKNPTAFYLCASSTRQGTSEAFFGQGTRLTVV.